Below, 25 T cell receptor beta chains from the same sample are listed, as sequenced in a study of cytotoxic CD8 clonotypes in ibrutinib-treated CLL. Assay used: immunoSEQ multiplex PCR; TCRdb lists only in-frame clones, some missing. The sample holds under 300,000 clones, less than 85% seen once. The sample in question was PBMCs, obtained at disease progression, from a patient treated with ibrutinib. Source of these receptors: a human donor with chronic lymphocytic leukemia.

The J gene is TRBJ2-7, the V gene TRBV19, with TRBD1 identical over 9 bases. The CDR3 sequence is 13 residues long. The V gene end was trimmed by 3 bases and the J gene end by 5 bases; junction bases not matched to a gene: 2. Looked up from germline, CDR1 is LNHDA and CDR2 is SQIVND (reference sequence). The CDR3 DNA follows: TGTGCCAGTAGTATGGGGACAGGGCACGAGCAGTACTTC. Amino acids: CASSMGTGHEQYF.

This clone was picked up one time. The J gene is TRBJ1-2, the V gene TRBV11-1; D is perhaps TRBD1 (5 bases). The CDR3 covers 13 residues. V was cut by 7 bases and J by 1 base, with 10 bases left in between. Germline-derived CDR1 and CDR2 are SGHAT and FQDESV (reference sequence). CDR3: CASTPGGNYGYTF. The CDR3 nucleotides are TGTGCCAGCACCCCGGGGGGTAACTATGGCTACACCTTC.

This rearrangement joins TRBV16 to TRBJ1-1; D is uncertain. Trimming left V 1 base short and J 4 bases short, with 19 bases between. CDR1 KGHSY and CDR2 FQNENV come from the germline V gene. This CDR3 is 17 amino acids long. For the CDR3, the DNA is TGTGCCAGCAGCCAATACGGGCGAAGGAACCTCTTCACTGAAGCTTTCTTT. It encodes CASSQYGRRNLFTEAFF.

This clone was observed a few times. This sequence joins TRBV18 and TRBJ2-1; the D gene is possibly TRBD1 (6 bases). Germline V gene data show CDR1 as KGHSH and CDR2 as LQKENI. Between the trimmed V and J ends, which lost 3 bases and 6 bases, there was a span of 12 bases. CDR3 length equals 14 residues. The CDR3 sequence: CASSPGHLGNEQFF. In DNA, the CDR3 is TGTGCCAGCTCACCGGGACACCTGGGCAATGAGCAGTTCTTC.

The chain has TRBV6-1 and TRBJ1-3; no definite D call. Germline V CDR1 and CDR2: MNHNS, SASEGT. V was trimmed by 1 base and J by 3 bases, leaving 7 bases between them. This CDR3 is built from 14 residues. The CDR3 protein is CASSEDSLGNTIYF. The CDR3 nucleotides are TGTGCCAGCAGTGAAGACAGTCTTGGAAACACCATATATTTT.

This clone has just a few counts. The chain combines TRBV5-1 with TRBJ2-1; 7 bases map to TRBD2. The germline gives CDR1 SGHRS, CDR2 YFSETQ. The CDR3 is 15 amino acids. Trimming removed 4 bases from V and 2 bases from J; junction bases left unmatched: 6. The CDR3 loop is CASSREGNPYNEQFF. CDR3 sequence (DNA): TGCGCCAGCAGCAGGGAGGGGAATCCCTACAATGAGCAGTTCTTC.

The chain uses TRBV2 and TRBJ2-3; 8 nucleotides line up with TRBD2. V dropped 6 bases and J dropped 5; count of bases not matched to a gene: 10. The CDR3 is 15 amino acids. The germline V gene has CDR1 SNHLY and CDR2 FYNNEI. The CDR3 nucleotides are TGTGCCAGCAGCCCGGAAGGACTAGCAGGAGATACGCAGTATTTT. Translation gives CASSPEGLAGDTQYF.

The chain combines TRBV9 with TRBJ2-2, with TRBD1 identical over 8 bases. Germline CDR1 and CDR2: SGDLS and YYNGEE. Trimming cost V 4 bases and J 4 bases; bases outside gene matches: 15. This CDR3 is built from 18 residues. The DNA of the CDR3 is TGTGCCAGCAGCCCTTCCGGGTCCAGGGGGCGTGTCACCGGGGAGCTGTTTTTT. Its translation is CASSPSGSRGRVTGELFF.

The rearrangement uses TRBV6-1 and TRBJ1-2; D possibly corresponds to TRBD1 (5 bases). CDR1 is MNHNS and CDR2 is SASEGT in the germline V gene. This CDR3 comprises 14 residues. Trimming removed 3 bases at V and 8 bases at J, with 16 bases between. The CDR3 nucleotides are TGTGCCAGCAGTGATACGGCGGGGGGTGAGGGCTACACCTTC. Translated: CASSDTAGGEGYTF.

This chain uses TRBV10-3 with TRBJ2-7; maybe TRBD1 (5 bases). The CDR3 is 16 residues long. Germline V gene lookup returns CDR1 ENHRY and CDR2 SYGVKD. Trimming removed 3 bases from V and 1 base from J, with 16 bases in between. Written as DNA, the CDR3 is TGTGCCATCAGTGACTCGAGACAGACGACTTCCTACGAGCAGTACTTC. Amino acid sequence: CAISDSRQTTSYEQYF.

This chain joins TRBV29-1 and TRBJ1-1, with D perhaps matching TRBD1 (6 bases). CDR3 length: 12 residues. V lost 7 bases and J lost 3, with 12 bases in between. Germline assignment: CDR1 SQVTM and CDR2 ANQGSEA. CDR3 DNA sequence: TGCAGCGCCACGGACAGATACACTGAAGCTTTCTTT. Translating gives CSATDRYTEAFF.

This clone has only a few counts. The J gene is TRBJ2-7, the V gene TRBV27, with 9 bases lining up with TRBD2. V shed 2 bases and J 6 bases; nucleotides not matched to a gene: 8. Germline CDR1 MNHEY, CDR2 SMNVEV (reference sequence). The CDR3 loop spans 15 amino acids. The CDR3 spells CASSLLAGGPREQYF. Written as DNA, the CDR3 is TGTGCCAGCAGTTTACTGGCGGGAGGGCCGCGCGAGCAGTACTTC.

The rearrangement joins TRBV9 to TRBJ1-2; D may be TRBD1 (5 bases). This CDR3 has 12 amino acids. Germline V gene data show CDR1 as SGDLS and CDR2 as YYNGEE. Trimming cost V 1 base and J 7 bases, with 8 bases left between them. The CDR3 reads CASSVRGAGYTF. For the CDR3, the DNA is TGTGCCAGCAGCGTAAGAGGGGCTGGCTACACCTTC.

This chain links TRBV5-8 with TRBJ1-1; 10 bases are shared with TRBD1. Germline CDR1 reads SGHTS; CDR2 reads YDEGEE. V lost 1 base, J lost 10 bases, and 4 bases stayed unmatched. The CDR3 totals 13 residues. Here the CDR3 DNA reads TGTGCCAGCAGCTTGTGGACAGGGGGACGAGCTTTCTTT. Its protein product is CASSLWTGGRAFF.

The gene calls are TRBV11-2 and TRBJ2-7; D remains unclear. CDR1 and CDR2 from the germline V gene are SGHAT and FQNNGV. Trimming took 5 bases from V and 4 from J, leaving 9 bases between them. This CDR3 spans 12 amino acids. The CDR3 region has the DNA TGTGCCAGCAGCCTTTCGAGGTACGAGCAGTACTTC. Amino acid sequence: CASSLSRYEQYF.

The V and J genes are TRBV28 and TRBJ2-1; TRBD2 matches at 15 bases. This CDR3 comprises 17 residues. V shed 4 bases and J 4 bases; nucleotides not matched to a gene: 5. The germline gives CDR1 MDHEN, CDR2 SYDVKM. DNA for the CDR3: TGTGCCAGCAGTTCCGGACTAGCGGGAGGGCTATACAATGAGCAGTTCTTC. Its protein is CASSSGLAGGLYNEQFF. Combining the CDR3 with reference TRBV28 and TRBJ2-1 gives the whole variable domain DVKVTQSSRYLVKRTGEKVFLECVQDMDHENMFWYRQDPGLGLRLIYFSYDVKMKEKGDIPEGYSVSREKKERFSLILESASTNQTSMYLCASSSGLAGGLYNEQFFGPGTRLTVL.

The rearrangement uses TRBV2 and TRBJ1-5; no clear D. Germline-derived CDR1 and CDR2 are SNHLY and FYNNEI. The CDR3 has 15 amino acids. With 3 bases removed from V and 0 bases from J, the gap between germline ends came to 9 bases. In nucleotides, the CDR3 is TGTGCCAGCAGTGATATGATTTTTAGCAATCAGCCCCAGCATTTT. The encoded protein is CASSDMIFSNQPQHF.

V gene TRBV5-1 combines with J gene TRBJ1-3; D might be TRBD1 (5 bases). From germline, CDR1 is SGHRS and CDR2 YFSETQ. CDR3 length equals 14 residues. V lost 4 bases and J 7 bases, leaving 15 bases between the germline ends. As DNA, the CDR3 is TGCGCCAGCAGCAGAGCCGGGACGGCGAACACCATATATTTT. The encoded protein is CASSRAGTANTIYF.

Only a few counts were recorded for this clone. The gene calls are TRBV9 and TRBJ2-1; D remains unclear. From germline, CDR1 is SGDLS and CDR2 YYNGEE. V lost 0 bases to trimming and J lost 4 bases, with 5 bases between them. The CDR3 has 13 amino acids. CDR3 sequence: CASSVASYNEQFF. CDR3 DNA: TGTGCCAGCAGCGTAGCCTCTTACAATGAGCAGTTCTTC. The entire variable domain, with the rest obtained from reference TRBV9 and TRBJ2-1, is as follows: DSGVTQTPKHLITATGQRVTLRCSPRSGDLSVYWYQQSLDQGLQFLIQYYNGEERAKGNILERFSAQQFPDLHSELNLSSLELGDSALYFCASSVASYNEQFFGPGTRLTVL.

CDR3 sequence (DNA): TGCGCCAGCAGGCCATCGGCGACAGTACAAGAGACCCAGTACTTC. This codes for CASRPSATVQETQYF. The chain joins TRBV5-1 to TRBJ2-5; maybe TRBD1 (5 bases). CDR1 and CDR2 from the germline V gene are SGHRS and YFSETQ. Trimming cost V 5 bases and J 2 bases, with 16 bases left between them. The CDR3 spans 15 residues.

This clone was picked up a small number of times. This rearrangement joins TRBV6-5 to TRBJ2-7, with D unresolved. Germline V gives CDR1 MNHEY, CDR2 SVGAGI. The V end was cut by 0 bases, the J end by 6 bases, with 9 bases between. CDR3 length equals 13 residues. In DNA form, the CDR3 reads TGTGCCAGCAGTTACTCGGGCCCTACCGAGCAGTACTTC. This encodes CASSYSGPTEQYF.

The rearrangement links TRBV4-1 to TRBJ2-7; no clear D. CDR3 length: 14 amino acids. Trimming pared 1 base from V and 0 bases from J, leaving 7 bases between. Germline CDR1 MGHRA, CDR2 YSYEKL. The CDR3, as DNA: TGCGCCAGCAGCCAAGTTGAGTCCTCCTACGAGCAGTACTTC. It codes for CASSQVESSYEQYF.

This rearrangement joins TRBV11-2 to TRBJ1-2; the D gene is possibly TRBD1 (6 bases). The CDR3 loop spans 15 amino acids. The germline V gene encodes CDR1 SGHAT and CDR2 FQNNGV. V was shortened by 1 base and J by 0 bases, with 9 bases between the two germline ends. CDR3 residues: CASSLAGGANYGYTF. The CDR3 bases are TGTGCCAGCAGCTTAGCCGGGGGCGCTAACTATGGCTACACCTTC.

The CDR3 loop is CASSIGTSGSTDTQYF. The CDR3 bases are TGTGCCAGCAGCATCGGGACTAGCGGTAGCACAGATACGCAGTATTTT. V and J are TRBV9 and TRBJ2-3, with 11 bases fitting TRBD2. Germline-derived CDR1 and CDR2 are SGDLS and YYNGEE. This CDR3 has 16 residues. V lost 4 bases to trimming and J lost 0 bases; unmatched junction nucleotides: 4.

The chain couples TRBV4-1 to TRBJ1-3; the D is unclear. CDR1 and CDR2 from the germline V gene are MGHRA and YSYEKL. This CDR3 contains 17 residues. V lost 0 bases and J lost 0, with 12 bases in between. The chain's CDR3 is CASSQDRRRASGNTIYF. In DNA, the CDR3 is TGCGCCAGCAGCCAAGATCGACGGAGAGCCTCTGGAAACACCATATATTTT.